Sequencing of this T cell receptor (beta chain) was carried out in a study of T-cell reconstitution after alpha-beta-depleted transplantation in children. Study outcomes and limitations: About two months after transplant, alpha-beta T cells reportedly came from several hundred expanded graft clones.

Preparation of the TCRbeta library was carried out with unique molecular identifiers. One entry per CDR3 protein results from TCRdb running MiXCR on the PCR reads. The sample holds 350,000 to 500,000 distinct CDR3 sequences; roughly 43% are singletons and the top ten take around 29%. This clonotype has at least ten counts. What it recognizes is unknown. Here the sequenced sample was PBMCs, taken before TCRalphabeta/CD19-depleted stem cell transplant. The source is a girl aged 2-10 years with aplastic anemia, due to receive a stem cell transplant.

CDR3: CASSQDRRLETQYF. CDR3 DNA sequence: TGTGCCAGCAGCCAAGATCGACGGTTAGAGACCCAGTACTTC. This chain uses TRBV3-1 with TRBJ2-5, with D unresolved. The V gene lost 0 bases and the J gene lost 4 bases, with 9 bases spanning the gap. The CDR3 loop spans 14 amino acids. Per germline, CDR1 LGHDT and CDR2 YNNKEL (reference sequence).